The clone carrying this T cell receptor (beta chain) was counted a few times. What it binds is unknown. Extraction of RNA preceded its reverse transcription into cDNA, which served as the sequencing template. Method: immunoSEQ multiplex PCR; TCRdb's copy keeps in-frame clones and lacks some. The data hold about 160,000 clones, with about two thirds observed a single time. As for treatment: oral pan-JAK inhibitor, 5-10 mg twice daily. Peripheral blood samples and lesional scalp punch biopsies were obtained from alopecia areata patients. The data were obtained in a study of CD8+ T cells in alopecia areata. Study at large: Severity was scored as percentage of affected scalp area in treated patients.

Study-wide results and limits: Clonality exceeded that of normal scalp in lesional scalp, most notably in alopecia totalis/universalis.

V lost 1 base and J lost 4; bases outside the gene matches: 4. Germline assignment: CDR1 SQVTM and CDR2 ANQGSEA. The CDR3 extends over 15 amino acids. This TCR was sampled from a human donor with alopecia areata. The chain combines TRBV29-1 with TRBJ2-5; TRBD1 matches 12 bases. The sequenced sample was CD4+ T cells sorted from blood, obtained at week 4, from a patient treated with tofacitinib. In DNA, the CDR3 is TGCAGCGTTGAAGGGGGACAGGGGGCTGGAGAGACCCAGTACTTC. Translating it yields CSVEGGQGAGETQYF.